This T cell receptor beta chain derives from a study of blood T cells in healthy people across ages. Turning to the study itself: About one barcoded beta molecule per two T cells was the capture yield of template switching.

This clonotype was seen a few times. Drawn from each donor were 8.5 to 10 milliliters of peripheral blood. With a J-beta primer mix and a sample-barcoded 5' primer, a second PCR ran about 7 to 12 cycles. Each cDNA molecule was tagged by a template-switch adaptor that had 12 random nucleotides. From the 5' RACE reads, TCRdb called clonotypes with MiXCR, one entry per CDR3 protein. The data hold 700,000 or so distinct CDR3 sequences, with around two fifths observed a single time. V gave up 4 bases and J gave up 10 bases; unmatched junction bases: 9. The CDR3 loop spans 14 amino acids. The germline V gene has CDR1 SGHTA and CDR2 FQGNSA.

This receptor was identified in a man older than 75 in good health. This chain connects TRBV7-2 to TRBJ2-1; 8 bases map to TRBD2. Sequencing used blood. CDR3 nucleotide sequence: TGTGCCAGCAGCTCCACTAGCGGTCTCACGGAGCAGTTCTTC. Translating gives CASSSTSGLTEQFF. Complete variable domain (other parts from reference TRBV7-2 and TRBJ2-1): GAGVSQSPSNKVTEKGKDVELRCDPISGHTALYWYRQSLGQGLEFLIYFQGNSAPDKSGLPSDRFSAERTGGSVSTLTIQRTQQEDSAVYLCASSSTSGLTEQFFGPGTRLTVL.